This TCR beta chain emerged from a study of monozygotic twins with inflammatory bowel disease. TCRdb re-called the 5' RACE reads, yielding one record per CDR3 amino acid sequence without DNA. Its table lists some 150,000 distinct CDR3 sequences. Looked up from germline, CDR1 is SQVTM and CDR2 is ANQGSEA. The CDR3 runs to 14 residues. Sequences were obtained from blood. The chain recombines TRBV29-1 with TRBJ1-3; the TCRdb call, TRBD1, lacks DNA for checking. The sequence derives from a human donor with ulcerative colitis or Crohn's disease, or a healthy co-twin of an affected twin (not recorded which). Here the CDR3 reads CSGLTANSGNTIYF.